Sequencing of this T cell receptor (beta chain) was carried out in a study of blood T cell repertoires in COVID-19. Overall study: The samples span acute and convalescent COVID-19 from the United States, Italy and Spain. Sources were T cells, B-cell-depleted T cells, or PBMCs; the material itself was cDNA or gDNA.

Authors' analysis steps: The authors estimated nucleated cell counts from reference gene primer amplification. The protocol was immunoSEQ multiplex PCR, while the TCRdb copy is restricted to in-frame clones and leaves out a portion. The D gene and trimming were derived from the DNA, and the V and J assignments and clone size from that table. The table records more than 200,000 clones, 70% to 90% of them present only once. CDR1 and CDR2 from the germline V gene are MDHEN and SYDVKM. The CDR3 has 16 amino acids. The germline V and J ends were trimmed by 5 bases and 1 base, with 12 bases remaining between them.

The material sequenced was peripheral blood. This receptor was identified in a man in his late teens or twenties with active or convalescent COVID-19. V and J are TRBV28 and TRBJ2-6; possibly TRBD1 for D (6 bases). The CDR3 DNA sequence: TGTGCCAGCAGTGGCCACAGGGTTTCTGGGGCCAACGTCCTGACTTTC. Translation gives CASSGHRVSGANVLTF.